The clone carrying this T cell receptor (beta chain) was seen more than once but under ten times. The antigen remains undetermined. Template-switching 5'RACE yielded the TCR cDNA; a universal primer site and UMIs were added in the process. TCRdb passed the 5' RACE reads through MiXCR, listing each CDR3 protein once. The data hold 450,000 to 650,000 distinct CDR3 sequences, with approximately 13% observed a single time. Trimming stripped 4 bases from V and 4 bases from J, with 17 bases between. Per the germline V gene, CDR1 is SGHRS and CDR2 is YFSETQ. The CDR3 runs 15 residues. These data belong to a study of T cells after yellow fever vaccination. Study at large: SMART-Seq v4 Ultra Low Input prepared libraries from low-cell fractions.

The study's findings and limits: Although most clonotypes did not, a small share appeared in both CD4 and CD8 compartments. The secondary T-cell response peaked on day 5, not day 15, but was weaker.

The V call is TRBV5-1, the J call TRBJ1-2; tentatively, D is TRBD1 (5 bases). The receptor comes from a man aged 25 to 45 who received the YFV17D yellow fever vaccine. Sequencing was performed on PBMCs, taken on the day of the yellow fever booster vaccination. The CDR3 nucleotides are TGCGCCAGCAGCACGGACCATAGGGACCCCTATGGCTACACCTTC. Its translation: CASSTDHRDPYGYTF.